This paragraph covers one T cell receptor beta chain sequence. Its target is not known. The V end lost 5 bases, the J end lost 4 bases, and 17 bases lay between the germline ends. There are 15 residues in the CDR3. Germline loops: CDR1 MNHEY, CDR2 SMNVEV (reference sequence). The sample comes from a study of T cell responses to AZD1222 COVID-19 vaccine. Findings of the study overall: Vaccine-associated CD4 TCRs spanned spike, dominant at 160-218 and 743-854. Donors in the cohort were predominantly white British and more often female, and clonal diversity was possibly underestimated. Recipients of two AZD1222 doses showed rising Spike-specific TCR breadth and depth. Unmutated regions of variants are reportedly targeted by nearly half of spike-specific TCRs.

The data were produced by immunoSEQ multiplex PCR, yet TCRdb's version contains in-frame clones alone and is incomplete. The table records more than 140,000 clones, roughly 89% of them present only once. The TCR originated in an adult in good health. The source material was peripheral blood, sampled on day 0 of AZD1222 vaccination. The rearrangement links TRBV27 to TRBJ1-2; D may be TRBD1 (5 bases). This CDR3 is CASSPGHGRGYGYTF. In DNA, the CDR3 is TGTGCCAGCAGTCCCGGACACGGCCGCGGCTATGGCTACACCTTC.